The present T cell receptor beta chain was sequenced within a study of blood T cell repertoires in COVID-19. The assay was immunoSEQ multiplex PCR, and TCRdb's table has in-frame clones only and misses some. This table holds a few hundred thousand clones, approximately 88% found once. The J segment lost 6 bases and the V segment lost 4 bases, leaving 4 bases of the junction unmatched. CDR1 and CDR2 (germline): KGHDR, SFDVKD. CDR3 length equals 15 residues. This clone has just one count. This TCR was sampled from a woman between 45 and 60 years old with COVID-19, enrolled during active disease. The V call is TRBV24-1, the J call TRBJ2-1; 11 bases align to TRBD1. Sequenced: peripheral blood. The DNA of the CDR3 is TGTGCCACCAGTGACCCGGGGACAGGGGGCAATGAGCAGTTCTTC. This sequence encodes CATSDPGTGGNEQFF.